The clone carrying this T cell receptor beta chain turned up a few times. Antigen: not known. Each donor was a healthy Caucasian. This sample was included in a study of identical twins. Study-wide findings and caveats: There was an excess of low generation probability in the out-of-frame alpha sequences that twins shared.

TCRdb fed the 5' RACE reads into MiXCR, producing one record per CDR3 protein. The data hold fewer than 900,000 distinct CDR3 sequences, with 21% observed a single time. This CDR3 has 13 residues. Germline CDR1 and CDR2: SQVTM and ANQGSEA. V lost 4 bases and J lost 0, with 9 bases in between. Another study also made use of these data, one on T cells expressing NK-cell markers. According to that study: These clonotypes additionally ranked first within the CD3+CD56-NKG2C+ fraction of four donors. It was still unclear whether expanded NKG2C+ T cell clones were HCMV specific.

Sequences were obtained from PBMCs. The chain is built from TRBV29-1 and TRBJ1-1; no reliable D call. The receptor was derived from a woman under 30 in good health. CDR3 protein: CSVARVMNTEAFF. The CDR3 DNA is TGCAGCGTTGCGAGGGTTATGAACACTGAAGCTTTCTTT.